The 13 T cell receptor beta chains below come from one sample, sequenced in a study of CD8 T cells in ankylosing spondylitis. TCRdb used MiXCR to reprocess the 5' RACE reads, holding one entry per CDR3 protein. The sample lists about 130,000 distinct CDR3 sequences; 7% to 8% were seen once. Material for sequencing was blood, either unsorted or a sorted T cell fraction (not recorded which). These receptors all stem from a female donor with ankylosing spondylitis or in good health (not recorded which).

At least ten counts were recorded for this clonotype. The chain recombines TRBV2 with TRBJ2-1; TRBD2 aligns across 8 bases. The germline V gene encodes CDR1 SNHLY and CDR2 FYNNEI. V trimming: 6 bases; J trimming: 3 bases; junction bases outside the gene matches: 7. This CDR3 has 15 residues. CDR3: CASSESGGFYNEQFF. For the CDR3, the DNA is TGTGCCAGCAGCGAGAGCGGGGGCTTCTACAATGAGCAGTTCTTC.

There are a few counts of this clonotype. The V gene is TRBV2, the J gene TRBJ2-1, with D maybe TRBD1 (6 bases). CDR1 is SNHLY and CDR2 is FYNNEI in the germline V gene. Trimming left V 5 bases short and J 6 bases short, with 17 bases between. CDR3 length: 15 residues. Here the CDR3 DNA reads TGTGCCAGCAGTCCCCCGGGACACCGGGGCAATGAGCAGTTCTTC. Translation gives CASSPPGHRGNEQFF.

Ten or more counts support this clonotype. This chain connects TRBV12-5 to TRBJ1-1, with 9 nucleotides matching TRBD1. From germline, CDR1 is LGHNT and CDR2 FRNRAP. The ends lost 5 bases at V and 5 bases at J; junction bases unmatched: 6. The CDR3 spans 14 residues. CDR3 loop: CASGVSGQGTEAFF. In nucleotides, the CDR3 is TGTGCTAGTGGTGTCTCGGGACAGGGAACTGAAGCTTTCTTT.

In its sample, this clonotype was seen many times. The rearrangement joins TRBV18 to TRBJ1-1; no firm D call. Trimming pared 5 bases from V and 1 base from J, leaving 8 bases between. Germline V CDR1 and CDR2: KGHSH, LQKENI. The CDR3 covers 13 residues. CDR3 bases: TGTGCCAGCTCATCGGCCGAGAACACTGAAGCTTTCTTT. Encoded protein: CASSSAENTEAFF. The whole variable domain, remainder taken from reference TRBV18 and TRBJ1-1, is NAGVMQNPRHLVRRRGQEARLRCSPMKGHSHVYWYRQLPEEGLKFMVYLQKENIIDESGMPKERFSAEFPKEGPSILRIQQVVRGDSAAYFCASSSAENTEAFFGQGTRLTVV.

In its sample, this clonotype was seen many times. The chain recombines TRBV29-1 with TRBJ2-3, with 9 bases aligning to TRBD2. Trimming at V came to 0 bases and at J to 2 bases, leaving 3 bases not matched to a gene. This CDR3 has 15 amino acids. Per the germline V gene, CDR1 is SQVTM and CDR2 is ANQGSEA. The CDR3 spells CSVEDLAGFTDTQYF. In DNA form, the CDR3 reads TGCAGCGTTGAAGACCTAGCGGGGTTCACAGATACGCAGTATTTT.

This clonotype was observed many times. The rearrangement links TRBV7-9 to TRBJ2-7, with D perhaps matching TRBD1 (6 bases). Looked up from germline, CDR1 is SEHNR and CDR2 is FQNEAQ (reference sequence). The CDR3 loop spans 16 amino acids. Trimming stripped 4 bases from V and 6 bases from J, with 22 bases between. The CDR3 loop reads CASSSGQHRPPLEQYF. The CDR3 DNA reads as TGTGCCAGCAGCTCGGGACAACATCGCCCTCCCCTCGAGCAGTACTTC.

At least ten counts were recorded for this clonotype. The chain links TRBV30 to TRBJ2-3; either TRBD1 or TRBD2 may fit D (5 bases each). Trimming took 2 bases from V and 0 from J, leaving 9 bases between them. The CDR3 loop spans 14 amino acids. CDR1 and CDR2 (germline): GTSNPN, SVGIG (reference sequence). This CDR3 is CAWSPGASTDTQYF. CDR3 sequence (DNA): TGTGCCTGGAGTCCCGGGGCGAGCACAGATACGCAGTATTTT.

On this clonotype: A much more abundant neighbour one base away suggests this may be a read error. The V and J genes are TRBV20-1 and TRBJ2-1; 10 bases line up with TRBD2. The length of the CDR3 is 15 residues. Per germline, CDR1 DFQATT and CDR2 SNEGSKA (reference sequence). Trimming took 5 bases from V and 3 from J; bases not matched to a gene: 7. CDR3 in amino acids: CSAGPGTSDYNEQFF. The CDR3 nucleotides read TGCAGTGCTGGACCCGGGACTAGCGACTACAATGAGCAGTTCTTC.

Concerning this clonotype itself: A much more abundant neighbour one base away suggests this may be a read error. V usage is TRBV14 and J usage is TRBJ1-5; D is unresolved. Per germline, CDR1 SGHDN and CDR2 FVKESK. This CDR3 contains 12 residues. DNA of the CDR3: TGTGCCGGCAGCCTTCTTTCGAGGCCCCAGCATTTT. Protein sequence: CAGSLLSRPQHF.

This clonotype has a count of ten or more. V and J are TRBV12-5 and TRBJ1-1, with D possibly TRBD1 on 6 matching bases. This CDR3 is 16 amino acids long. V was clipped by 4 bases and J by 5 bases, with 20 bases between them. The germline V gene has CDR1 LGHNT and CDR2 FRNRAP. The CDR3 is CASGSPPGERRTEAFF. CDR3 bases: TGTGCTAGTGGTTCCCCCCCAGGGGAGAGGAGGACTGAAGCTTTCTTT.

This clonotype was recorded a few times. This may be a read error: a much more frequent sequence differs by one nucleotide. The chain has TRBV11-2 and TRBJ2-5, with D tentatively TRBD1 (7 bases). Trimming shortened V by 2 bases and J by 5 bases, and 12 bases separated the two germline ends. Germline V gives CDR1 SGHAT, CDR2 FQNNGV. The CDR3 contains 14 residues. CDR3: CASSLIPGGETQYF. The CDR3 region has the DNA TGTGCCAGCAGCTTAATCCCAGGGGGGGAGACCCAGTACTTC.

There are many counts of this clonotype. The chain combines TRBV7-2 with TRBJ1-1, with D possibly matching TRBD1 (5 bases). The V and J ends lost 5 bases and 0 bases respectively, with 16 bases between them. The germline gives CDR1 SGHTA, CDR2 FQGNSA. The CDR3 spans 16 residues. CDR3 amino acids: CASSDPGGRMNTEAFF. Written as DNA, the CDR3 is TGTGCCAGCAGCGATCCGGGGGGTAGGATGAACACTGAAGCTTTCTTT.

Many counts were recorded for this clonotype. The chain is built from TRBV9 and TRBJ1-2; D not certain. With 4 bases removed from V and 1 base from J, the gap between germline ends came to 5 bases. Per the germline V gene, CDR1 is SGDLS and CDR2 is YYNGEE. The CDR3 runs 12 residues. The CDR3 DNA sequence: TGTGCCAGCAGCCCAAATAACTATGGCTACACCTTC. Its protein is CASSPNNYGYTF.